This T cell receptor beta chain is drawn from a study of early T cells in non-severe SARS-CoV-2 infection. Background on the study: The input, bulk RNA from unsorted whole blood, was sequenced, and chains were unpaired.

Per germline, CDR1 SGHRS and CDR2 YFSETQ. Between the trimmed V and J ends, which lost 5 bases and 0 bases, there was a span of 10 bases. The CDR3 covers 14 residues. This clonotype was detected only a few times. Individual cDNA molecules were tagged with unique molecular identifiers. MiXCR was run by TCRdb on the 5' RACE reads, yielding one entry per CDR3 protein. Altogether fewer than 75,000 distinct CDR3 sequences are present, 20% to 25% being singletons, with the ten largest covering 16%. The chain is built from TRBV5-1 and TRBJ2-3, with D unclear. This TCR came from an adult who was a healthcare worker with PCR-confirmed SARS-CoV-2 infection or an uninfected control (not recorded which). The sequencing used whole blood, collected at baseline. The DNA for the CDR3 is TGCGCCAGCAGGCCGGGTGCTAGCACAGATACGCAGTATTTT. It specifies CASRPGASTDTQYF.